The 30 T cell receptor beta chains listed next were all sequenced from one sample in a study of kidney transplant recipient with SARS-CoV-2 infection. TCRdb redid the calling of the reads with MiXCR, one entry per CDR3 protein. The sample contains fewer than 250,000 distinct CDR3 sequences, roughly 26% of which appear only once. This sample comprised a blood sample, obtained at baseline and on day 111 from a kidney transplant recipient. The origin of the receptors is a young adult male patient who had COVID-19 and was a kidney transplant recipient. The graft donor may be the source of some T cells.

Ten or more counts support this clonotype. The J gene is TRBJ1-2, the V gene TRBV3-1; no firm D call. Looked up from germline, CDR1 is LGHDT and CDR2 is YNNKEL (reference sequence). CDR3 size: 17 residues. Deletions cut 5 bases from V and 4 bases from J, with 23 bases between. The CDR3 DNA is TGTGCCAGCAGCGGTCCAAGCACCCTTCGAAAGACCTATGGCTACACCTTC. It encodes CASSGPSTLRKTYGYTF.

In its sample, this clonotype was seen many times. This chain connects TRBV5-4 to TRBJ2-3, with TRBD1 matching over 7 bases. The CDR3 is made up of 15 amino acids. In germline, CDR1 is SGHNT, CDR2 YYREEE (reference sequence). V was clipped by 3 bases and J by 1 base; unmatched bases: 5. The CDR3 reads CASSYRDSGTDTQYF. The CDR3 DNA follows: TGTGCCAGCAGCTACCGGGACAGCGGCACAGATACGCAGTATTTT.

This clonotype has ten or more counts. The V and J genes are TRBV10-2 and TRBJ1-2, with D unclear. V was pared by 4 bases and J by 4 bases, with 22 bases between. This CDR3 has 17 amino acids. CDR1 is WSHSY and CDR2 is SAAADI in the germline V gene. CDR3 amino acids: CASSVNATSRKTYGYTF. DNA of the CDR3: TGCGCCAGCAGTGTAAACGCCACTTCTAGAAAGACCTATGGCTACACCTTC.

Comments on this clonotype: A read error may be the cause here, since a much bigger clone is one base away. This chain's CDR3 is CARVCLVVRKTDGYTF. The CDR3 DNA follows: TGTGCCAGAGTATGCTTAGTGGTGAGAAAGACCGATGGCTACACCTTC. The V and J genes are TRBV5-3 and TRBJ1-2, with unresolved D. TRBV5-3 is annotated as an ORF whose role is uncertain. This CDR3 has 16 amino acids. The V end lost 7 bases, the J end lost 6 bases, and 25 bases lay between the germline ends.

The CDR3 DNA is TGCGCCAGCAGTATGCGTGCAAGATCGCGAAAGACCTATGGCTACACCTTC. It translates to CASSMRARSRKTYGYTF. V is TRBV10-1 and J is TRBJ1-2; D ambiguous. The CDR3 sequence is 17 residues long. CDR1 WNHNN and CDR2 SYGVQD come from the germline V gene (reference sequence). The V end lost 5 bases, the J end lost 4 bases, and 23 bases lay between the germline ends.

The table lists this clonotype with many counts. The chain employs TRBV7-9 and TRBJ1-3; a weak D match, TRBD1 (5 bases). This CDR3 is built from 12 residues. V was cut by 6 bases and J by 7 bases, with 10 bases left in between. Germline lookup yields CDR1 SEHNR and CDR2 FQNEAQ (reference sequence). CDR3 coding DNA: TGTGCCAGCAGGCGACAGATGAACACCATATATTTT. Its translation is CASRRQMNTIYF.

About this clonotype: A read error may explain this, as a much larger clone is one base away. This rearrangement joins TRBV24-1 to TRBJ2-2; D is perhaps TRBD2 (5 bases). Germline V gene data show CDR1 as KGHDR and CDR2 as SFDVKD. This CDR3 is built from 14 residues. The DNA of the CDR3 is TGTGCCACCAGTGCTCCCCGAGAGACCGGGGAGCTGCTTTTT. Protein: CATSAPRETGELLF.

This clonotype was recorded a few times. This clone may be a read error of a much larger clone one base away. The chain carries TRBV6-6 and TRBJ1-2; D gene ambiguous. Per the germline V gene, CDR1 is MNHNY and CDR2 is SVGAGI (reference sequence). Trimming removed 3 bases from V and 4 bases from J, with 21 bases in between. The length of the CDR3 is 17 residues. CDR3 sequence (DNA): TGTGCCAGCAGTTATTCCGGAGGTGGGAGAAAGACCTATGGCTACACCTTC. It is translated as CASSYSGGGRKTYGYTF.

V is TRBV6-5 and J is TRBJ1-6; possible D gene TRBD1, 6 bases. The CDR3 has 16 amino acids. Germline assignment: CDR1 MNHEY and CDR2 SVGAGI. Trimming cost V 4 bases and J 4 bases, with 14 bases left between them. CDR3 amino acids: CASSSWRQVYNSPLHF. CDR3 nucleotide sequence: TGTGCCAGCAGTTCCTGGCGACAGGTTTATAATTCACCCCTCCACTTT.

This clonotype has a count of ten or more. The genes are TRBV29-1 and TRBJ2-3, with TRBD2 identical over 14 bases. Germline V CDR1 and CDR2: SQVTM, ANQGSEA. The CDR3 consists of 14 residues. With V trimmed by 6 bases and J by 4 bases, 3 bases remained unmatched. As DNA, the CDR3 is TGCAGCGTGCGACTAGCGGGAGGGGCAGATACGCAGTATTTT. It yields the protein CSVRLAGGADTQYF.

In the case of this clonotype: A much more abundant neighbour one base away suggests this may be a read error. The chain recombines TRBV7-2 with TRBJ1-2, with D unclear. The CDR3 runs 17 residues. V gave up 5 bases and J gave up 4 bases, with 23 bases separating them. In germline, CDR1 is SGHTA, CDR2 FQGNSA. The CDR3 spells CASSNEHRDGRTYGYTF. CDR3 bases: TGTGCCAGCAGCAACGAGCACAGAGACGGAAGGACCTATGGCTACACCTTC.

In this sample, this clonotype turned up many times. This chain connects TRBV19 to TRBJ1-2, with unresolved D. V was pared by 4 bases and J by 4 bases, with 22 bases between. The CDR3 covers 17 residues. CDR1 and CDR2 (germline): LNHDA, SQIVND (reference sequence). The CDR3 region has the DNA TGTGCCAGTAGTAGGATTAAGACAAATCGAAAGACCTATGGCTACACCTTC. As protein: CASSRIKTNRKTYGYTF.

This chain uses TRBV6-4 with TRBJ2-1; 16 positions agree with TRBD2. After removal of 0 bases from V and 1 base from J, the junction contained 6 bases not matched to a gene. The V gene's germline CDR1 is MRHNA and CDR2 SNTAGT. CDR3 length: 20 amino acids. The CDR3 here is CASSDSGTSGRASSYNEQFF. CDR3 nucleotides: TGTGCCAGCAGTGACTCAGGGACTAGCGGGAGGGCCAGTTCCTACAATGAGCAGTTCTTC.

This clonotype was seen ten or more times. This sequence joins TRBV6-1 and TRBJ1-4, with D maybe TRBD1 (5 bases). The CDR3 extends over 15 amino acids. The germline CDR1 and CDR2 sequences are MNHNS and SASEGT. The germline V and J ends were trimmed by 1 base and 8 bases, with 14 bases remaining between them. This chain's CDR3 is CASSEGVIGGEKLFF. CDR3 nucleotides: TGTGCCAGCAGTGAAGGAGTCATTGGGGGGGAAAAACTGTTTTTT.

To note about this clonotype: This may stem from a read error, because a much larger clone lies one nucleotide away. CDR3 protein: CANSPSGQQFF. CDR3 DNA: TGTGCCAACAGCCCTTCGGGACAACAGTTCTTC. The rearrangement joins TRBV11-2 to TRBJ2-1, with D possibly being TRBD1 (6 bases). CDR3 length equals 11 residues. Germline lookup yields CDR1 SGHAT and CDR2 FQNNGV.

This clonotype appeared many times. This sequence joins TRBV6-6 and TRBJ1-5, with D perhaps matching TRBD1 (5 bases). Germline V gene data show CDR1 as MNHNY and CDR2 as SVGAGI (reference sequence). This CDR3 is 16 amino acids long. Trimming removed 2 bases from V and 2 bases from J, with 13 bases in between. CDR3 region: CASSYDGLGGNQPQHF. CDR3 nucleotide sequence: TGTGCCAGCAGTTACGATGGTTTGGGGGGCAATCAGCCCCAGCATTTT.

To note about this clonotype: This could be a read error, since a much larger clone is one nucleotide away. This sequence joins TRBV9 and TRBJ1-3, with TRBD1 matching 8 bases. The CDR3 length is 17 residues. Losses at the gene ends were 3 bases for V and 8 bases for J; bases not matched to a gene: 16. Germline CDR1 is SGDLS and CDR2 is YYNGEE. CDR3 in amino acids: CASSANRQGRTRDTIYF. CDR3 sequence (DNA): TGTGCCAGCAGCGCAAACCGACAGGGGCGGACTCGGGACACCATATATTTT.

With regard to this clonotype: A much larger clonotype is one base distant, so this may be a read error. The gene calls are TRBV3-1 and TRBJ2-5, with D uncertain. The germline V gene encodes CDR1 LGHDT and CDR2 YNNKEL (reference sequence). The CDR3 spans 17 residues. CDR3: CANSQYTPISFSETQYF. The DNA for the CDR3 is TGTGCCAACAGCCAATACACTCCCATTTCTTTCTCTGAGACCCAGTACTTC.

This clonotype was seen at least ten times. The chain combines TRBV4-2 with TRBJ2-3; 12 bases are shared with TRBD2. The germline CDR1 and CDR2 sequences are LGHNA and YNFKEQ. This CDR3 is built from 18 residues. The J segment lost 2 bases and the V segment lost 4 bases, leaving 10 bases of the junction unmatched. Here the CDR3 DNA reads TGTGCCAGCAGCCGCAGACTAGCGGGGGACCTAATCACAGATACGCAGTATTTT. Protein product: CASSRRLAGDLITDTQYF.

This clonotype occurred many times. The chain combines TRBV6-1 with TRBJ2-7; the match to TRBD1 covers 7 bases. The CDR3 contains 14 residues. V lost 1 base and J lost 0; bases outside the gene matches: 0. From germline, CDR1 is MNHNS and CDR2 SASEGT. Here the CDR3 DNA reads TGTGCCAGCAGTGAAGGGGACAGCTCCTACGAGCAGTACTTC. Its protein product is CASSEGDSSYEQYF.

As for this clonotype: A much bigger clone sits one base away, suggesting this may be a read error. The CDR3 coding sequence is TGTGCCAGCGGCGTAGGGGTTACAGGAGATGGCTACACCTTC. Its translation: CASGVGVTGDGYTF. This chain uses TRBV7-9 with TRBJ1-2; the D gene is possibly TRBD1 (5 bases). Germline V gives CDR1 SEHNR, CDR2 FQNEAQ (reference sequence). With 8 bases removed from V and 6 bases from J, the gap between germline ends came to 19 bases. This CDR3 spans 14 amino acids.

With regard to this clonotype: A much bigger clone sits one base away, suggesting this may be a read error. CDR3 DNA: TGTTCCAGCAGCTTATCGCAAGGGACCCAAGAGACCCAGTACTTC. Its protein product is CSSSLSQGTQETQYF. This chain connects TRBV7-9 to TRBJ2-5; D could derive from TRBD1 or TRBD2 (5 bases each). Germline loops: CDR1 SEHNR, CDR2 FQNEAQ (reference sequence). The CDR3 consists of 15 residues.

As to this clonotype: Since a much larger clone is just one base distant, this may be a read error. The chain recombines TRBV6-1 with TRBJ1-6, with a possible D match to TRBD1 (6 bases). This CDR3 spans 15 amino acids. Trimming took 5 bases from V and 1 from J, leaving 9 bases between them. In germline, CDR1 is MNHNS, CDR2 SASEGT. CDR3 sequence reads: CASSSQGSYNSPLHF. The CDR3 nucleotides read TGTGCCAGCAGTAGTCAGGGGTCCTATAATTCACCCCTCCACTTT.

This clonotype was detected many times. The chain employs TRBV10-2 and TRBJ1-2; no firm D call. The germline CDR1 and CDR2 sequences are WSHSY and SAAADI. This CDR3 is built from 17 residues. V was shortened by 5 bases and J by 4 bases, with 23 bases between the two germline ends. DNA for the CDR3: TGCGCCAGCAGTTACGACGACACTTCTAGAAAGACCTATGGCTACACCTTC. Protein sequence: CASSYDDTSRKTYGYTF.

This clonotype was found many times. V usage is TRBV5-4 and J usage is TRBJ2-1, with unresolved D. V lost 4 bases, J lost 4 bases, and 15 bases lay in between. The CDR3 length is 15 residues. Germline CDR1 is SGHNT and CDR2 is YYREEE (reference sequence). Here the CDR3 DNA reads TGTGCCAGCAGCGTGGTTGCGGCGGAGTACAATGAGCAGTTCTTC. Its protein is CASSVVAAEYNEQFF.

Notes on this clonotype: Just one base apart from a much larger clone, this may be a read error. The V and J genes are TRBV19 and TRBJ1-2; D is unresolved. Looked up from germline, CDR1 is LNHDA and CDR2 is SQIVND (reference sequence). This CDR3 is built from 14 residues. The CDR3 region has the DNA TGTGCCAGTAATTCGGGCACCTCCTACTATGTCTACACCTTC. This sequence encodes CASNSGTSYYVYTF.

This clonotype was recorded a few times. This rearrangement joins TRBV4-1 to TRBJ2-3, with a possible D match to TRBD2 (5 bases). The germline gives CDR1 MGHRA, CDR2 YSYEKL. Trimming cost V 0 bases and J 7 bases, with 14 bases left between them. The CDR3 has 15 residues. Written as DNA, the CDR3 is TGCGCCAGCAGCCAAGATCACGGGATAGCAAATACGCAGTATTTT. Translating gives CASSQDHGIANTQYF.

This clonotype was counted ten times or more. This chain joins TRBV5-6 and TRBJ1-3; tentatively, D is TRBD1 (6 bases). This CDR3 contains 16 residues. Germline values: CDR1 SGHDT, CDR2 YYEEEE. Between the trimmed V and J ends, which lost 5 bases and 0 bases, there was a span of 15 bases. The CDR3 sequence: CASRGDGGASGNTIYF. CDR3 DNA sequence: TGTGCCAGCAGGGGGGACGGGGGGGCCTCTGGAAACACCATATATTTT. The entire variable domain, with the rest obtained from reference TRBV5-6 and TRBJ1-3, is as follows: DAGVTQSPTHLIKTRGQQVTLRCSPKSGHDTVSWYQQALGQGPQFIFQYYEEEERQRGNFPDRFSGHQFPNYSSELNVNALLLGDSALYLCASRGDGGASGNTIYFGEGSWLTVV.

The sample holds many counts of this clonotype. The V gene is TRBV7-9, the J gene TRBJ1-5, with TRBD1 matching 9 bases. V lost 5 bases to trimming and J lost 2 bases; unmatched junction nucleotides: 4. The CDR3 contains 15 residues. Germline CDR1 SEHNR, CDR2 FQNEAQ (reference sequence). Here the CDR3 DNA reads TGTGCCAGCAGCCCCGACAGGGGGGGCAATCAGCCCCAGCATTTT. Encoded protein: CASSPDRGGNQPQHF.

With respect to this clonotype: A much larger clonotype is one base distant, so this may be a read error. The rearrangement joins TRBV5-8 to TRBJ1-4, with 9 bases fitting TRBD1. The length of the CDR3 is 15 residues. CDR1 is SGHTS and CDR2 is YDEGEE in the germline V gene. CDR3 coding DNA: TGTGCCGGCAGCCCACAGGGGGCTGCTAATGAAAAACTGTTTTTT. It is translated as CAGSPQGAANEKLFF.